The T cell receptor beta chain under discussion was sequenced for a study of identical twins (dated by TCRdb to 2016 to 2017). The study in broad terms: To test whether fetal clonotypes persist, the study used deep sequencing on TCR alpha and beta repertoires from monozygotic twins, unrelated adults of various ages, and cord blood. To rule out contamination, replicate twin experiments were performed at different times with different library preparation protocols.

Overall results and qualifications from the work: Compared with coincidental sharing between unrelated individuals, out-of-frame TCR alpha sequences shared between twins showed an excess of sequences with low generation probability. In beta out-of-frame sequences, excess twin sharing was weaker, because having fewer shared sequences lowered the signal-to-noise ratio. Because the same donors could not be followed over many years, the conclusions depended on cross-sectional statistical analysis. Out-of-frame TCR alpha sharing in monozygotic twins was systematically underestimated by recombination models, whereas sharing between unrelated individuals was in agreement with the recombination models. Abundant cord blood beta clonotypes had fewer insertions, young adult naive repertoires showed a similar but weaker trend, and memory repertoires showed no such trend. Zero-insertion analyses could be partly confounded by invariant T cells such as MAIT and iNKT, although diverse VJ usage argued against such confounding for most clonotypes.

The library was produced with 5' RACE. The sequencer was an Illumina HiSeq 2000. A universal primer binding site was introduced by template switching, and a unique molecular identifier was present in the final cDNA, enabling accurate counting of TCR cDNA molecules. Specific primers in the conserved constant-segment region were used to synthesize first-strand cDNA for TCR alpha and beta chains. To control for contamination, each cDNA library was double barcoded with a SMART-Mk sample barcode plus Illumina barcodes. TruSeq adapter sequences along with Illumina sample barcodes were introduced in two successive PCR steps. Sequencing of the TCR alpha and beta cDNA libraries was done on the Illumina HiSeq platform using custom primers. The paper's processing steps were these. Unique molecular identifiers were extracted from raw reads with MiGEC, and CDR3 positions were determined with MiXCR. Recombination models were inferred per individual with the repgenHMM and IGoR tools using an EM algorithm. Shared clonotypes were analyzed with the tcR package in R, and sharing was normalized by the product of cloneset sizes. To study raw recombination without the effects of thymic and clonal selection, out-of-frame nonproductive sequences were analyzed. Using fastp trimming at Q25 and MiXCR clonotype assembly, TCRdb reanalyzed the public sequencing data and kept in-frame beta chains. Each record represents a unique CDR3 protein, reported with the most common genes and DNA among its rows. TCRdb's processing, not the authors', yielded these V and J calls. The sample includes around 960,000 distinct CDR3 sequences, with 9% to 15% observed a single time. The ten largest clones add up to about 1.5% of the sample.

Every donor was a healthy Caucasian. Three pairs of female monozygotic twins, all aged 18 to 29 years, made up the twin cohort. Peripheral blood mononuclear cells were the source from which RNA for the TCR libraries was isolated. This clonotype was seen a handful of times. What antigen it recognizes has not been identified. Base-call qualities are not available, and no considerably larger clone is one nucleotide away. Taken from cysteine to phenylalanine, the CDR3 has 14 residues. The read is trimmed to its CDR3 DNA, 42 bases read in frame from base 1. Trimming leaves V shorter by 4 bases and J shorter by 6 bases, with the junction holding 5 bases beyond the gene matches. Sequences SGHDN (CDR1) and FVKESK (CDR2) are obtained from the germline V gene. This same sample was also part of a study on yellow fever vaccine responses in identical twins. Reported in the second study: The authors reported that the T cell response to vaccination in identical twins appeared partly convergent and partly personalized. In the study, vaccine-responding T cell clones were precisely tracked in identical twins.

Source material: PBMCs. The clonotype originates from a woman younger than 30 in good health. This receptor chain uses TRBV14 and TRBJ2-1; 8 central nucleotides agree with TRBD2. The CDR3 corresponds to CASSPAGATNEQFF. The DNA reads TGTGCCAGCAGCCCAGCGGGGGCCACCAATGAGCAGTTCTTC.